These 27 T cell receptor beta chains originate from one sample sequenced in a study of blood T cell repertoires in COVID-19. Repertoires were generated with immunoSEQ multiplex PCR, while TCRdb's copy carries only in-frame clones and drops some. The sample yields about 210,000 clones, around 82% seen once. Specimen: PBMCs or T cells enriched from blood (not recorded which). The receptor set was obtained from a man aged 25-45 years with acute COVID-19.

The gene calls are TRBV3-1 (or the pseudogene TRBV3-2) and TRBJ2-6; D unclear. Germline assignment: CDR1 LGHDT and CDR2 YNNKEL (reference sequence). This CDR3 contains 15 residues. Trimming removed 4 bases at V and 0 bases at J, with 7 bases between. The CDR3: CASSRQASGANVLTF. In DNA, the CDR3 is TGTGCCAGCAGCCGGCAGGCCTCTGGGGCCAACGTCCTGACTTTC.

The gene calls are TRBV7-2 and TRBJ2-1; 8 bases fit TRBD2. CDR3 length equals 17 residues. Germline V CDR1 and CDR2: SGHTA, FQGNSA. Losses at the gene ends were 1 base for V and 0 bases for J; bases not matched to a gene: 5. The CDR3 region has the DNA TGTGCCAGCAGCTTAGTCGGGGGGGTGAGCTCCTACAATGAGCAGTTCTTC. Protein: CASSLVGGVSSYNEQFF.

This sequence joins TRBV7-2 and TRBJ2-3; 9 positions agree with TRBD2. CDR3 size: 15 residues. The V gene's germline CDR1 is SGHTA and CDR2 FQGNSA. V was clipped by 2 bases and J by 6 bases; unmatched bases: 6. The CDR3 reads CASSLLAGGLDTQYF. CDR3 in DNA: TGTGCCAGCAGCTTACTGGCGGGGGGGCTGGATACGCAGTATTTT.

This clone was recorded a few times. The chain links TRBV28 to TRBJ1-6; 8 bases fit TRBD1. V trimming: 10 bases; J trimming: 8 bases; junction bases outside the gene matches: 7. Germline CDR1 MDHEN, CDR2 SYDVKM. CDR3 length equals 13 residues. The CDR3, as DNA: TGTGCCACCAGGACAGGGAACTATTCACCCCTCCACTTT. This codes for CATRTGNYSPLHF.

The chain is built from TRBV11-2 and TRBJ1-1; D not resolved. The CDR3 covers 15 residues. The germline gives CDR1 SGHAT, CDR2 FQNNGV. V was clipped by 0 bases and J by 2 bases, with 10 bases between them. DNA for the CDR3: TGTGCCAGCAGCTTAGATTTTGCCGGTAACACTGAAGCTTTCTTT. It is translated as CASSLDFAGNTEAFF.

The chain employs TRBV5-1 and TRBJ2-2, with D perhaps TRBD2 (6 bases). In germline, CDR1 is SGHRS, CDR2 YFSETQ. The CDR3 runs 14 residues. Trimming stripped 7 bases from V and 1 base from J, with 11 bases between. The CDR3, as DNA: TGCGCCAGCGGGACGGGGGAGAACACCGGGGAGCTGTTTTTT. This translates into CASGTGENTGELFF.

The chain recombines TRBV11-3 with TRBJ2-3, with TRBD2 matching 7 bases. The germline V gene encodes CDR1 SGHNT and CDR2 YENEEA. After removal of 1 base from V and 2 bases from J, the junction contained 12 bases not matched to a gene. CDR3 length equals 18 residues. The CDR3 DNA follows: TGTGCCAGCAGCTTAGGGGAGCGGACTAGTGCTAACACAGATACGCAGTATTTT. As protein: CASSLGERTSANTDTQYF.

The chain joins TRBV18 to TRBJ1-5, with 9 bases aligning to TRBD1. The CDR3 consists of 16 residues. Germline CDR1 is KGHSH and CDR2 is LQKENI. After removal of 5 bases from V and 5 bases from J, the junction contained 10 bases not matched to a gene. The chain's CDR3 is CASSYGIGTGHQPQHF. The CDR3 DNA reads TGTGCCAGCTCATACGGGATCGGGACAGGGCATCAGCCCCAGCATTTT.

This rearrangement joins TRBV7-6 to TRBJ1-1; 7 bases agree with TRBD1. Germline V gene lookup returns CDR1 SGHVS and CDR2 FNYEAQ. CDR3 size: 17 residues. Germline trimming cut 3 bases from V and 2 bases from J; bases unmatched to any gene: 12. The CDR3 region has the DNA TGTGCCAGCAGCTTTGGTATGGCAGGGGGATTTAACACTGAAGCTTTCTTT. Amino acid sequence: CASSFGMAGGFNTEAFF.

A single count supports this clone. The chain employs TRBV6-5 and TRBJ1-3; 7 nucleotides agree with TRBD1. Germline V gene data show CDR1 as MNHEY and CDR2 as SVGAGI. The CDR3 totals 14 residues. J gave up 4 bases and V 6 bases, and 6 bases lay outside the gene matches. CDR3 loop: CASSLDRAGNTIYF. The CDR3 bases are TGTGCCAGCAGCCTCGACAGGGCCGGAAACACCATATATTTT.

This clone has a single count. DNA for the CDR3: TGTGCCAGCAGCGCCGGGACAGGGGGCGGCTACACCTTC. This sequence encodes CASSAGTGGGYTF. The rearrangement links TRBV5-6 to TRBJ1-2; TRBD1 aligns across 12 bases. The CDR3 is 13 residues long. V shed 4 bases and J 8 bases; nucleotides not matched to a gene: 3. Germline CDR1 and CDR2: SGHDT and YYEEEE.

V usage is TRBV9 and J usage is TRBJ2-2; D is unclear. CDR1 is SGDLS and CDR2 is YYNGEE in the germline V gene. With 4 bases removed from V and 8 bases from J, the gap between germline ends came to 15 bases. The CDR3 runs to 14 residues. The CDR3 DNA follows: TGTGCCAGCAGCCCTAGAAGGAACTCAGGGGAGCTGTTTTTT. This sequence encodes CASSPRRNSGELFF.

The chain couples TRBV6-5 to TRBJ2-3; 12 nucleotides match TRBD2. The V segment lost 6 bases and the J segment 5 bases; nucleotides outside the gene matches: 6. Germline CDR1 is MNHEY and CDR2 is SVGAGI. The CDR3 covers 15 residues. CDR3 amino acids: CASRLLAGGGDTQYF. The DNA of the CDR3 is TGTGCCAGCAGGCTACTAGCGGGGGGCGGAGATACGCAGTATTTT.

This chain uses TRBV30 with TRBJ2-7; 11 bases agree with TRBD1. Germline V gene sequence: CDR1 GTSNPN, CDR2 SVGIG (reference sequence). This CDR3 comprises 14 residues. Losses at the gene ends were 4 bases for V and 7 bases for J; bases not matched to a gene: 9. CDR3 DNA: TGTGCCTGGATCTGGGGACAGGGGGGACCTGAGCAGTACTTC. Encoded protein: CAWIWGQGGPEQYF.

This clone was seen only a few times. The chain carries TRBV9 and TRBJ1-5; 10 bases line up with TRBD1. The germline CDR1 and CDR2 sequences are SGDLS and YYNGEE. This CDR3 has 15 residues. J gave up 6 bases and V 2 bases, and 5 bases lay outside the gene matches. The CDR3 loop reads CASSVAGTGVQPQHF. The CDR3 DNA is TGTGCCAGCAGCGTGGCCGGGACAGGGGTTCAGCCCCAGCATTTT.

V usage is TRBV18 and J usage is TRBJ2-2, with D unclear. Looked up from germline, CDR1 is KGHSH and CDR2 is LQKENI. V was trimmed by 3 bases and J by 5 bases, leaving 7 bases between them. The length of the CDR3 is 13 residues. This CDR3 reads CASSPRRTGELFF. In nucleotides, the CDR3 is TGTGCCAGCTCACCCCGCAGAACCGGGGAGCTGTTTTTT.

This clone appeared once. The chain employs TRBV7-9 and TRBJ1-6, with 10 bases fitting TRBD1. The CDR3 runs to 16 residues. From germline, CDR1 is SEHNR and CDR2 FQNEAQ (reference sequence). Germline trimming cut 1 base from V and 9 bases from J; bases unmatched to any gene: 6. In nucleotides, the CDR3 is TGTGCCAGCAGCTTAGTTAGGGGACAGGGGACTTCACCCCTCCACTTT. This encodes CASSLVRGQGTSPLHF. The entire variable domain, with the rest obtained from reference TRBV7-9 and TRBJ1-6, is as follows: DTGVSQNPRHKITKRGQNVTFRCDPISEHNRLYWYRQTLGQGPEFLTYFQNEAQLEKSRLLSDRFSAERPKGSFSTLEIQRTEQGDSAMYLCASSLVRGQGTSPLHFGNGTRLTVT.

The gene calls are TRBV9 and TRBJ2-3, with TRBD2 matching over 8 bases. In germline, CDR1 is SGDLS, CDR2 YYNGEE. J lost 4 bases, V lost 3 bases, and 13 bases had no gene match. This CDR3 has 17 amino acids. CDR3 in DNA: TGTGCCAGCAGCGCCCTAGAGATAGCGGGGTATGCAGATACGCAGTATTTT. It is translated as CASSALEIAGYADTQYF. Full variable domain (outside the CDR3, taken from reference TRBV9 and TRBJ2-3): DSGVTQTPKHLITATGQRVTLRCSPRSGDLSVYWYQQSLDQGLQFLIQYYNGEERAKGNILERFSAQQFPDLHSELNLSSLELGDSALYFCASSALEIAGYADTQYFGPGTRLTVL.

J is TRBJ2-3 and V is TRBV27; 8 nucleotides align to TRBD1. J was trimmed by 5 bases and V by 10 bases; bases with no gene match: 11. CDR1 MNHEY and CDR2 SMNVEV come from the germline V gene (reference sequence). The CDR3 spans 14 residues. The chain's CDR3 is CATKRQGSIDTQYF. The CDR3 bases are TGTGCCACCAAGAGACAGGGGAGTATAGATACGCAGTATTTT.

The chain combines TRBV29-1 with TRBJ1-1; a weak D match, TRBD1 (5 bases). CDR3 length: 13 residues. The V end was cut by 7 bases, the J end by 1 base, with 13 bases between. The V gene's germline CDR1 is SQVTM and CDR2 ANQGSEA. Here the CDR3 reads CSAQDPRNTEAFF. The CDR3 region has the DNA TGCAGCGCACAGGACCCGAGGAACACTGAAGCTTTCTTT.

This clone was counted at least ten times. The rearrangement uses TRBV7-2 and TRBJ2-2, with 7 bases aligning to TRBD1. CDR1 and CDR2 (germline): SGHTA, FQGNSA. This CDR3 spans 17 amino acids. V was clipped by 4 bases and J by 2 bases; unmatched bases: 10. The CDR3 here is CASSYTQGSSNTGELFF. The CDR3 DNA reads TGTGCCAGCAGCTATACACAGGGGTCAAGTAACACCGGGGAGCTGTTTTTT.

The chain recombines TRBV6-5 with TRBJ1-2; 11 bases agree with TRBD1. Per germline, CDR1 MNHEY and CDR2 SVGAGI. CDR3 length equals 15 residues. J gave up 7 bases and V 1 base, and 5 bases lay outside the gene matches. CDR3: CASSYYGQGASGYTF. In DNA, the CDR3 is TGTGCCAGCAGTTACTACGGACAGGGGGCGAGTGGCTACACCTTC.

This rearrangement joins TRBV9 to TRBJ2-4, with 9 bases fitting TRBD1. V lost 3 bases, J lost 5 bases, and 6 bases stayed unmatched. CDR1 is SGDLS and CDR2 is YYNGEE in the germline V gene. This CDR3 comprises 15 residues. The CDR3 spells CASSALGQGENIQYF. The CDR3 DNA follows: TGTGCCAGCAGCGCCCTGGGACAGGGCGAAAACATTCAGTACTTC.

CDR3: CASSGGTVAQYF. The CDR3 nucleotides read TGTGCCAGCAGTGGCGGGACAGTGGCGCAGTACTTC. The rearrangement uses TRBV2 and TRBJ2-7; tentatively, D is TRBD1 (7 bases). Germline CDR1 and CDR2: SNHLY and FYNNEI. This CDR3 contains 12 residues. V lost 4 bases, J lost 9 bases, and 13 bases lay in between.

The gene calls are TRBV9 and TRBJ1-4; TRBD1 agrees at 7 bases. The CDR3 is 15 residues long. The V segment lost 4 bases and the J segment 7 bases; nucleotides outside the gene matches: 10. CDR1 is SGDLS and CDR2 is YYNGEE in the germline V gene. CDR3 region: CASSKTGAQSEKLFF. As DNA, the CDR3 is TGTGCCAGCAGCAAAACAGGGGCGCAAAGTGAAAAACTGTTTTTT. Full variable domain (missing parts from reference TRBV9 and TRBJ1-4): DSGVTQTPKHLITATGQRVTLRCSPRSGDLSVYWYQQSLDQGLQFLIQYYNGEERAKGNILERFSAQQFPDLHSELNLSSLELGDSALYFCASSKTGAQSEKLFFGSGTQLSVL.

About this clone itself: At one end, the junction sequence differs from germline, possibly due to a read error. Within the sample, other DNA sequences also encode this same CDR3. The chain carries TRBV6-5 and TRBJ1-1, with D perhaps TRBD1 (5 bases). The CDR3 spans 12 residues. Germline CDR1 MNHEY, CDR2 SVGAGI. The CDR3 region is CASNLQGLEAFF. For the CDR3, the DNA is TGTGCTAGCAACCTCCAGGGACTTGAAGCTTTCTTT.

The chain uses TRBV6-5 and TRBJ1-5; 7 bases are a match to TRBD1. Germline V gene lookup returns CDR1 MNHEY and CDR2 SVGAGI. After removal of 6 bases from V and 7 bases from J, the junction contained 12 bases not matched to a gene. This CDR3 contains 15 residues. In DNA form, the CDR3 reads TGTGCCAGCAGCTTTGGTAACAGGGGCGGACAGCCCCAGCATTTT. Translating it yields CASSFGNRGGQPQHF.